This T cell receptor (beta chain) was recovered during a study of shared clonotypes between healthy human individuals. A note on this clone: Its antigen is still unknown.

Recent acute infections and vaccinations were absent in the healthy HIV-negative adult donors. TCRdb's table, derived via immunoSEQ multiplex PCR, lists solely in-frame clones and lacks some. In the table there are a few million clones, about 92% of which are singletons. The study, taken as a whole, reports: Sequencing depth was expected to influence donor clonotype sharing.

Sample: naive CD4+ T cells from PBMCs. Subset of the sample: CD45RA+ positively selected. The TCR comes from a man aged 18 to 29 in good health. Some clones in this sample may be carry-over from other donors' samples.

Written as DNA, the CDR3 is TGCAGCGTTGATATTAGCGGGACAAATGAGCAGTTCTTC. The encoded protein is CSVDISGTNEQFF. The chain couples TRBV29-1 to TRBJ2-1; 8 nucleotides line up with TRBD2. The CDR3 consists of 13 residues. Germline loops: CDR1 SQVTM, CDR2 ANQGSEA. Trimming cost V 3 bases and J 7 bases; bases outside gene matches: 5.